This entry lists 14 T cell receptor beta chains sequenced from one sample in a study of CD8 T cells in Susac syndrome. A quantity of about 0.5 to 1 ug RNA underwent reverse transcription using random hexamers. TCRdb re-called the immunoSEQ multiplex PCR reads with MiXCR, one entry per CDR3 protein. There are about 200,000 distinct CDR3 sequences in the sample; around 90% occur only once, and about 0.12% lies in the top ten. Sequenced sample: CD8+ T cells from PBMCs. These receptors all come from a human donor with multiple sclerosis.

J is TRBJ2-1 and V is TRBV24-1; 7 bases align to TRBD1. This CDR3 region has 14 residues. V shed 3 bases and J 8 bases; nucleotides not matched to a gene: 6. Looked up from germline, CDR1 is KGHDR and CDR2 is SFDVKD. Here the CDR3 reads CATSDRQGRDEQFF. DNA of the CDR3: TGTGCCACCAGTGATCGACAGGGTAGGGATGAGCAGTTCTTC.

CDR3 nucleotide sequence: TGCAGCTCCAGGGGCGGAATGGGCACTGAAGCTTTCTTT. This translates into CSSRGGMGTEAFF. The gene calls are TRBV29-1 and TRBJ1-1; D possibly corresponds to TRBD1 (6 bases). V lost 8 bases and J 4 bases, leaving 17 bases between the germline ends. The CDR3 runs to 13 residues. Germline V gene lookup returns CDR1 SQVTM and CDR2 ANQGSEA.

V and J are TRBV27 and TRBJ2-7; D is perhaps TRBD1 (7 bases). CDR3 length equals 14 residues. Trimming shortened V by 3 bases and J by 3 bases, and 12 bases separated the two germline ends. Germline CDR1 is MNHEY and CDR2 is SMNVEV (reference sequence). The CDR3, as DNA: TGTGCCAGCAGTTTCAGGGGGACTCTCTACGAGCAGTACTTC. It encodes CASSFRGTLYEQYF.

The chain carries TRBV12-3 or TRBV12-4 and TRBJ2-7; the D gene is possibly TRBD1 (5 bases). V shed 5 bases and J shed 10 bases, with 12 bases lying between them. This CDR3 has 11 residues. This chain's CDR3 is CASSPGHIQYF. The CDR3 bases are TGTGCCAGCAGTCCCGGACACATCCAGTACTTC.

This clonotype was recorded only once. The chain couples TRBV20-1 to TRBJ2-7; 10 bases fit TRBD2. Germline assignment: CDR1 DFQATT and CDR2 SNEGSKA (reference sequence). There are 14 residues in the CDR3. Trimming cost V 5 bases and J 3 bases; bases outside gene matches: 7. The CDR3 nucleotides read TGCAGTGCTCAGACCGGGACTAGCGTCTACGAGCAGTACTTC. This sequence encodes CSAQTGTSVYEQYF.

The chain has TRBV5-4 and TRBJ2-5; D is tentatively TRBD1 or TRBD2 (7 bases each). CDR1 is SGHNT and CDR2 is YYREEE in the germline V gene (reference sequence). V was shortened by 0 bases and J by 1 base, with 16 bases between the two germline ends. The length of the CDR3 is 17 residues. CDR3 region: CASSLEGEGASQETQYF. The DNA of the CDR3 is TGTGCCAGCAGCTTGGAGGGGGAGGGGGCGAGCCAAGAGACCCAGTACTTC. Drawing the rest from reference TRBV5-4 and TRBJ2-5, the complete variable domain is ETGVTQSPTHLIKTRGQQVTLRCSSQSGHNTVSWYQQALGQGPQFIFQYYREEENGRGNFPPRFSGLQFPNYSSELNVNALELDDSALYLCASSLEGEGASQETQYFGPGTRLLVL.

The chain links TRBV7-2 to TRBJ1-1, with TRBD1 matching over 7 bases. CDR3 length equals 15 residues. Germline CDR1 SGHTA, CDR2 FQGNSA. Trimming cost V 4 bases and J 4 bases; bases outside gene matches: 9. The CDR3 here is CASSSPRGAGTEAFF. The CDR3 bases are TGTGCCAGCAGCTCGCCCAGGGGGGCCGGCACTGAAGCTTTCTTT.

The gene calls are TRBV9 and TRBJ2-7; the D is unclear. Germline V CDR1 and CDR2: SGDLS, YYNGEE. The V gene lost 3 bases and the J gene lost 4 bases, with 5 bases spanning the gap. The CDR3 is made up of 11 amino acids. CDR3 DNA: TGTGCCAGCAGCGCCTTTTACGAGCAGTACTTC. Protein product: CASSAFYEQYF.

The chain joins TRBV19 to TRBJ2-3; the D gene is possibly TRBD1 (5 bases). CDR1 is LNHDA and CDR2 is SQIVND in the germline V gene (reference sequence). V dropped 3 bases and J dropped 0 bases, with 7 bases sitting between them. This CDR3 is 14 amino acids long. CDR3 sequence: CASSMDTSTDTQYF. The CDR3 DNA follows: TGTGCCAGTAGTATGGACACTAGCACAGATACGCAGTATTTT.

The CDR3 DNA sequence: TGCGCCAGCAGCTTCACGGGAGGGACATACGAGCAGTACTTC. Amino acids: CASSFTGGTYEQYF. The V gene is TRBV5-1, the J gene TRBJ2-7, with TRBD2 matching 8 bases. Germline V gene lookup returns CDR1 SGHRS and CDR2 YFSETQ. This CDR3 has 14 residues. J gave up 4 bases and V 2 bases, and 5 bases lay outside the gene matches. Full variable domain (rest looked up from reference TRBV5-1 and TRBJ2-7): KAGVTQTPRYLIKTRGQQVTLSCSPISGHRSVSWYQQTPGQGLQFLFEYFSETQRNKGNFPGRFSGRQFSNSRSEMNVSTLELGDSALYLCASSFTGGTYEQYFGPGTRLTVT.

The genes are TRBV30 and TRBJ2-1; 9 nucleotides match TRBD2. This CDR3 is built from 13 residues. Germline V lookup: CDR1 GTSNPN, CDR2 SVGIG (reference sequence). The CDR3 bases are TGTTCCCTAGCGGGAACGACCTACAATGAGCAGTTCTTC. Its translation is CSLAGTTYNEQFF.

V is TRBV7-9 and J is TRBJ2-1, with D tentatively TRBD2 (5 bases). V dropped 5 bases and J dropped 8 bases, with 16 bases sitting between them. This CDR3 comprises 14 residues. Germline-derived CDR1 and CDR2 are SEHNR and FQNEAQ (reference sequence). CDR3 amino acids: CASSGGLFWDEQFF. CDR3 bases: TGTGCCAGCAGCGGAGGCCTATTTTGGGATGAGCAGTTCTTC.

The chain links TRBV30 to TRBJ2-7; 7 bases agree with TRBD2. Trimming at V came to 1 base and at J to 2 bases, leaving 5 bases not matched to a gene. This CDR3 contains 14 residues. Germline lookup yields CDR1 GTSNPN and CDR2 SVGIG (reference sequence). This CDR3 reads CAWSAGSGPYEQYF. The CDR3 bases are TGTGCCTGGAGTGCGGGTAGCGGGCCCTACGAGCAGTACTTC.

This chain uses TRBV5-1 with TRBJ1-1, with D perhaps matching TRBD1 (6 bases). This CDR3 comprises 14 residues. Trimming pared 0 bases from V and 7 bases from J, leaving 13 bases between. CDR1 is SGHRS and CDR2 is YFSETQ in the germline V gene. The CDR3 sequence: CASSLGGQFDEAFF. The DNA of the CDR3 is TGCGCCAGCAGCTTGGGGGGGCAATTCGATGAAGCTTTCTTT.